This T cell receptor (beta chain) was recovered during a study of cytomegalovirus exposure and HLA in healthy donors. In the PCR, 60 Vbeta and 13 Jbeta primers were used. TCRdb keeps only in-frame clones here, not all; method: immunoSEQ multiplex PCR. The profile covers 180,000 or so clones, with roughly 73% appearing a single time and over 3% taken by the ten largest. Germline V gives CDR1 LGHNA, CDR2 YSLEER. The CDR3 has 15 residues. The V end was cut by 3 bases, the J end by 4 bases, with 15 bases between. Input material: PBMCs. The chain uses TRBV4-3 and TRBJ1-2; maybe TRBD1 (6 bases). This sequence originates from a female donor in good health and CMV-seronegative. CDR3 region: CASSQFRGETYGYTF. In DNA, the CDR3 is TGCGCCAGCAGCCAGTTCAGGGGCGAGACCTATGGCTACACCTTC.